This T cell receptor beta chain is from a study of T-cell reconstitution after alpha-beta-depleted transplantation in children. Findings and caveats of the study: Newly made T cells mostly supplied T-cell counts and diversity one year after transplant. In patients about two months after transplant, alpha-beta T cells reportedly arose from several hundred expanded graft clones.

CDR1 and CDR2 (germline): SGHTA, FQGNSA. J lost 6 bases, V lost 3 bases, and 2 bases had no gene match. CDR3 length: 14 amino acids. Preparation of the TCRbeta library was carried out with unique molecular identifiers. TCRdb called the PCR reads again in MiXCR, with one record for every CDR3 protein. This sample yields 350,000 to 500,000 distinct CDR3 sequences, of which around two fifths are seen a single time; roughly 27% belongs to the top ten. On this clonotype: Its target is unknown.

V gene TRBV7-2 combines with J gene TRBJ2-4, with 10 bases lining up with TRBD1. The specimen comprised PBMCs, sampled before TCRalphabeta/CD19-depleted stem cell transplant. The origin of this receptor is a girl aged 2-10 years with aplastic anemia, due to receive a stem cell transplant. CDR3 sequence: CASSFGTGVNIQYF. Written as DNA, the CDR3 is TGTGCCAGCAGCTTTGGGACAGGGGTAAACATTCAGTACTTC.